One and the same sample provided the 28 T cell receptor beta chains below, sequenced in a study of T-cell reconstitution after alpha-beta-depleted transplantation in children. Researchers prepared the TCRbeta library using unique molecular identifiers, the study reports. TCRdb re-derived calls from the PCR reads in MiXCR, one entry per CDR3 protein. The data show some 450,000 distinct CDR3 sequences, with 43% seen just once and 27% held by the top ten. The sequencing here drew on PBMCs, taken before TCRalphabeta/CD19-depleted stem cell transplant. These receptor sequences come from a girl aged 2-10 years with aplastic anemia, due to receive a stem cell transplant.

This clonotype was recorded a few times. This chain connects TRBV28 to TRBJ2-6, with D uncertain. Germline values: CDR1 MDHEN, CDR2 SYDVKM. This CDR3 is 18 amino acids long. Between the trimmed V and J ends, which lost 6 bases and 0 bases, there was a span of 18 bases. This CDR3 is CASRTPGRTLSGANVLTF. In nucleotides, the CDR3 is TGTGCCAGCAGGACCCCCGGCCGCACCCTCTCTGGGGCCAACGTCCTGACTTTC.

The chain couples TRBV9 to TRBJ2-4, with TRBD2 matching 8 bases. The CDR3 has 14 residues. Trimming cost V 4 bases and J 6 bases; bases outside gene matches: 6. Looked up from germline, CDR1 is SGDLS and CDR2 is YYNGEE. The CDR3 DNA reads TGTGCCAGCAGCCCCGGGGGGGGGGCAAACATTCAGTACTTC. It specifies CASSPGGGANIQYF.

Concerning this clonotype: In this CDR3 the conserved last residue, phenylalanine or tryptophan, is missing, so a read error is likely. The chain carries TRBV7-8 and TRBJ2-7; the match to TRBD2 covers 7 bases. There are 15 residues in the CDR3. Germline V gene data show CDR1 as SGHVS and CDR2 as FQNEAQ. V dropped 7 bases and J dropped 2; count of bases not matched to a gene: 11. The CDR3 nucleotides are TGTGCCAGCAACAAGGAACTAGCGTTCCCCTACGAGCAGTACTCC. Translation gives CASNKELAFPYEQYS.

This clonotype was seen a handful of times. This sequence joins TRBV28 and TRBJ2-2, with D unresolved. The germline V and J ends were trimmed by 7 bases and 4 bases, with 7 bases remaining between them. Germline assignment: CDR1 MDHEN and CDR2 SYDVKM. This CDR3 is built from 12 residues. The CDR3 reads CASNDPTGELFF. Written as DNA, the CDR3 is TGTGCCAGCAACGACCCCACCGGGGAGCTGTTTTTT.

This clonotype was found a few times. V usage is TRBV7-9 and J usage is TRBJ1-2; 9 bases align to TRBD1. This CDR3 comprises 16 residues. CDR1 is SEHNR and CDR2 is FQNEAQ in the germline V gene (reference sequence). V dropped 7 bases and J dropped 4; count of bases not matched to a gene: 13. CDR3 DNA: TGTGCCAGCATCACCCTGGGGACAGGGACCATCTATGGCTACACCTTC. This translates into CASITLGTGTIYGYTF.

Worth noting for this clonotype: A read error may produce the germline difference seen at one junction end. The V and J genes are TRBV5-5 and TRBJ2-7, with unresolved D. CDR1 and CDR2 from the germline V gene are SGHKS and YYEKEE (reference sequence). This CDR3 spans 12 amino acids. Here the CDR3 DNA reads TGTGCCAGCATGGGTCGTTCCTACAAGCAGTACTTC. Its protein is CASMGRSYKQYF.

The table lists this clonotype with a count of one. The chain uses TRBV18 and TRBJ2-3; D could derive from TRBD1 or TRBD2 (5 bases each). CDR1 and CDR2 (germline): KGHSH, LQKENI. The CDR3 has 15 amino acids. Trimming pared 4 bases from V and 3 bases from J, leaving 14 bases between. The CDR3: CASSLLVRGTDTQYF. The CDR3 region has the DNA TGTGCCAGCTCACTACTAGTGAGGGGAACAGATACGCAGTATTTT. The complete variable domain, with remaining parts taken from reference TRBV18 and TRBJ2-3, reads NAGVMQNPRHLVRRRGQEARLRCSPMKGHSHVYWYRQLPEEGLKFMVYLQKENIIDESGMPKERFSAEFPKEGPSILRIQQVVRGDSAAYFCASSLLVRGTDTQYFGPGTRLTVL.

The chain couples TRBV29-1 to TRBJ2-1; TRBD2 agrees at 8 bases. The CDR3 loop spans 13 amino acids. Germline V lookup: CDR1 SQVTM, CDR2 ANQGSEA. V shed 7 bases, J shed 1 base, and the junction held 3 bases outside the gene matches. The CDR3 spells CSDRLASYNEQFF. Written as DNA, the CDR3 is TGCAGCGACCGACTAGCGTCCTACAATGAGCAGTTCTTC.

In DNA form, the CDR3 reads TGCAGTGCGGAGGGTAGCGAGACCTACAATGAGCAGTTCTTC. It translates to CSAEGSETYNEQFF. The V call is TRBV20-1, the J call TRBJ2-1, with a weak D call TRBD2 (6 bases). Germline V lookup: CDR1 DFQATT, CDR2 SNEGSKA (reference sequence). V shed 6 bases and J shed 2 bases, with 14 bases lying between them. There are 14 residues in the CDR3.

The V and J genes are TRBV6-1 and TRBJ2-2; the D gene is possibly TRBD2 (6 bases). With 9 bases removed from V and 6 bases from J, the gap between germline ends came to 23 bases. CDR1 is MNHNS, CDR2 SASEGT, per germline. This CDR3 comprises 16 residues. The DNA for the CDR3 is TGTGCCAGTCTTAAGCCGGGACTGGGGGTATCCGGGGAGCTGTTTTTT. Amino acids: CASLKPGLGVSGELFF.

This clonotype was observed a handful of times. The V and J genes are TRBV20-1 and TRBJ1-2; unclear D gene. The germline V gene has CDR1 DFQATT and CDR2 SNEGSKA (reference sequence). V lost 3 bases and J 6 bases, leaving 11 bases between the germline ends. The CDR3 consists of 12 residues. The CDR3 reads CSARERTHGYTF. The CDR3 region has the DNA TGCAGTGCTAGGGAGCGGACCCATGGCTACACCTTC.

The chain has TRBV5-1 and TRBJ2-7; 7 nucleotides agree with TRBD2. Looked up from germline, CDR1 is SGHRS and CDR2 is YFSETQ. The CDR3 has 16 residues. Trimming removed 7 bases from V and 2 bases from J; junction bases left unmatched: 15. CDR3 region: CASAAGESVMTYEQYF. The CDR3 DNA is TGCGCCAGCGCCGCGGGGGAGTCTGTGATGACCTACGAGCAGTACTTC.

V is TRBV7-6 and J is TRBJ1-1, with a possible D match to TRBD1 (5 bases). The ends were cut back, 5 bases at V and 7 bases at J, with 14 bases in the middle. In germline, CDR1 is SGHVS, CDR2 FNYEAQ. This CDR3 has 13 amino acids. The CDR3 DNA reads as TGTGCCAGCAGCCCCACATCGCAGGGTGAAGCTTTCTTT. It encodes CASSPTSQGEAFF.

About this clonotype: The junction does not match germline at one end; this may be a read error. V usage is TRBV28 and J usage is TRBJ2-5, with TRBD2 as a possible D gene (7 bases). The CDR3 is 14 amino acids. Germline CDR1 is MDHEN and CDR2 is SYDVKM. CDR3 coding DNA: TGTGCCAGCAGTTTCGGGGGGCACCAAGAGACCCAGCACTTC. Its protein product is CASSFGGHQETQHF.

V gene TRBV12-3 or TRBV12-4 combines with J gene TRBJ1-1; perhaps TRBD1 as D (5 bases). This CDR3 contains 11 residues. V was clipped by 5 bases and J by 11 bases, with 12 bases between them. The CDR3 protein is CASSPGLGAFF. The CDR3 nucleotides read TGTGCCAGCAGTCCGGGGCTGGGCGCTTTCTTT.

This clonotype was counted once. V usage is TRBV4-1 and J usage is TRBJ2-2; 9 bases map to TRBD2. V gave up 3 bases and J gave up 9 bases; unmatched junction bases: 11. The germline gives CDR1 MGHRA, CDR2 YSYEKL. The CDR3 loop spans 16 amino acids. CDR3 coding DNA: TGCGCCAGCAGCCATCGGCTAGCGGGATTAGGAAGGGAGCTGTTTTTT. Encoded protein: CASSHRLAGLGRELFF.

This clonotype has more than one count but fewer than ten. The gene calls are TRBV27 and TRBJ2-7; D unresolved. This CDR3 is 11 amino acids long. The germline CDR1 and CDR2 sequences are MNHEY and SMNVEV (reference sequence). Trimming removed 6 bases at V and 4 bases at J, with 7 bases between. DNA for the CDR3: TGTGCCAGCAGAAGTAATTACGAGCAGTACTTC. It specifies CASRSNYEQYF.

In its sample, this clonotype was seen a few times. V and J are TRBV27 and TRBJ2-3, with a possible D match to TRBD2 (6 bases). The CDR3 loop spans 14 amino acids. Germline V gene data show CDR1 as MNHEY and CDR2 as SMNVEV (reference sequence). Trimming removed 6 bases from V and 0 bases from J, with 10 bases in between. The CDR3: CASRSEGSTDTQYF. The CDR3 region has the DNA TGTGCCAGCAGATCGGAGGGGAGCACAGATACGCAGTATTTT.

The genes are TRBV3-1 and TRBJ2-7; 12 bases line up with TRBD2. The germline V gene has CDR1 LGHDT and CDR2 YNNKEL (reference sequence). The CDR3 has 16 residues. V gave up 1 base and J gave up 3 bases; unmatched junction bases: 4. CDR3 sequence (DNA): TGTGCCAGCAGCCAAGGTCCGGGACTAGCGGGCTACGAGCAGTACTTC. Encoded protein: CASSQGPGLAGYEQYF.

The V call is TRBV5-1, the J call TRBJ1-4; D possibly corresponds to TRBD1 (5 bases). V was pared by 1 base and J by 11 bases, with 18 bases between. In germline, CDR1 is SGHRS, CDR2 YFSETQ. CDR3 size: 15 residues. The CDR3 region is CASSLSGQGSPKLFF. The CDR3 DNA sequence: TGCGCCAGCAGCTTGAGTGGTCAGGGATCCCCGAAACTGTTTTTT.

The chain combines TRBV10-3 with TRBJ2-3, with D possibly TRBD2 on 5 matching bases. V was trimmed by 5 bases and J by 3 bases, leaving 12 bases between them. This CDR3 is built from 14 residues. The V gene's germline CDR1 is ENHRY and CDR2 SYGVKD. CDR3 nucleotide sequence: TGTGCCATCAGTAACCTGGACTCTACAGATACGCAGTATTTT. Translation gives CAISNLDSTDTQYF.

This clonotype was observed once. The V and J genes are TRBV5-1 and TRBJ1-4; D uncertain. The V gene's germline CDR1 is SGHRS and CDR2 YFSETQ. This CDR3 is built from 16 residues. Trimming cost V 4 bases and J 0 bases, with 13 bases left between them. The CDR3 DNA reads as TGCGCCAGCAGCCGCCTGGGAGTGTCAACTAATGAAAAACTGTTTTTT. It is translated as CASSRLGVSTNEKLFF.

This clonotype was picked up a small number of times. V gene TRBV6-1 combines with J gene TRBJ2-7, with 8 bases matching TRBD2. The germline gives CDR1 MNHNS, CDR2 SASEGT. V was clipped by 6 bases and J by 0 bases; unmatched bases: 4. CDR3 length equals 14 residues. CDR3 nucleotide sequence: TGTGCCAGCAGAGAACTAGCGGACTCCTACGAGCAGTACTTC. This gives the protein CASRELADSYEQYF.

The genes are TRBV15 and TRBJ2-7; possibly TRBD1 or TRBD2 for D (5 bases each). Germline V gives CDR1 LNHNV, CDR2 YYDKDF (reference sequence). This CDR3 has 13 residues. V dropped 3 bases and J dropped 9 bases, with 15 bases sitting between them. The CDR3 sequence is CATSSLTGPGQYF. In DNA form, the CDR3 reads TGTGCCACCAGCAGTCTAACGGGGCCGGGGCAGTACTTC. The full variable domain, completed using reference TRBV15 and TRBJ2-7, is DAMVIQNPRYQVTQFGKPVTLSCSQTLNHNVMYWYQQKSSQAPKLLFHYYDKDFNNEADTPDNFQSRRPNTSFCFLDIRSPGLGDTAMYLCATSSLTGPGQYFGPGTRLTVT.

V gene TRBV9 combines with J gene TRBJ2-2; D not certain. The germline V gene has CDR1 SGDLS and CDR2 YYNGEE. The V and J ends lost 0 bases and 5 bases respectively, with 11 bases between them. The CDR3 length is 15 residues. CDR3 in DNA: TGTGCCAGCAGCGTAGGTAATGCGCGAACCGGGGAGCTGTTTTTT. Encoded protein: CASSVGNARTGELFF.

On this clonotype itself: This could be a read error, since a much larger clone is one nucleotide away. The V call is TRBV11-2, the J call TRBJ2-5; maybe TRBD1 (5 bases). Germline V gene lookup returns CDR1 SGHAT and CDR2 FQNNGV. The length of the CDR3 is 15 residues. The CDR3 DNA reads as TGTGCCGGCAGGAGAGCATATCAGGGTCGGGAGACCCAGTACTTC. It codes for CAGRRAYQGRETQYF. Combining the CDR3 with reference TRBV11-2 and TRBJ2-5 gives the whole variable domain EAGVAQSPRYKIIEKRQSVAFWCNPISGHATLYWYQQILGQGPKLLIQFQNNGVVDDSQLPKDRFSAERLKGVDSTLKIQPAKLEDSAVYLCAGRRAYQGRETQYFGPGTRLLVL.

The chain couples TRBV30 to TRBJ2-7; tentatively, D is TRBD1 (5 bases). This CDR3 is 14 amino acids long. CDR1 and CDR2 from the germline V gene are GTSNPN and SVGIG (reference sequence). Trimming removed 8 bases from V and 5 bases from J, with 22 bases in between. The CDR3 DNA reads as TGTGCCCACTGGAAAAGGACACGACAACACGAGCAGTACTTC. Protein sequence: CAHWKRTRQHEQYF.

This clonotype was detected many times. This chain connects TRBV12-3 or TRBV12-4 to TRBJ1-6; D is undetermined. With 5 bases removed from V and 8 bases from J, the gap between germline ends came to 13 bases. The CDR3 runs 14 residues. The CDR3 loop reads CASSVSAKDSPLHF. The CDR3 DNA is TGTGCCAGCAGTGTCTCGGCTAAAGATTCACCCCTCCACTTT.